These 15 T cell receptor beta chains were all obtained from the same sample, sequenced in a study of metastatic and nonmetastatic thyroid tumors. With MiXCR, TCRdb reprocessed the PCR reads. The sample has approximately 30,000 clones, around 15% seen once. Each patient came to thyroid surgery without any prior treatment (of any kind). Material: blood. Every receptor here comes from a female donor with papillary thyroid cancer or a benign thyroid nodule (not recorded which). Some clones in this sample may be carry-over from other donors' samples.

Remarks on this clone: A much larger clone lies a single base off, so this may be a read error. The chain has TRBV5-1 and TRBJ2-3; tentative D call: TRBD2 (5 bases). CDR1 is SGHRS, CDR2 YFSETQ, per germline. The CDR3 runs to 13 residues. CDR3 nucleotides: TGCGCCAGTGGACTCCGCCGCACAGATTCGCAGTATTTT. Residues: CASGLRRTDSQYF.

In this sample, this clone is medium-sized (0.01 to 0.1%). CDR3 nucleotide sequence: TGTGCCAGCAGTTACTCGAAGGAAGGGTCCGAGACCCAGTACTTC. Translation: CASSYSKEGSETQYF. The chain is built from TRBV6-2 or TRBV6-3 and TRBJ2-5; no clear D gene. The germline V gene has CDR1 MNHEY and CDR2 SVGEGT. Trimming removed 0 bases at V and 5 bases at J, with 13 bases between. This CDR3 contains 15 residues.

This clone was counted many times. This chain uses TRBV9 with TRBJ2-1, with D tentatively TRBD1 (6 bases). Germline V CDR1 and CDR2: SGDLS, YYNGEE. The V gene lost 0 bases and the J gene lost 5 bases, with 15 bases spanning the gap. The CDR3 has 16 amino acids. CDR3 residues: CASSVEGVSANNEQFF. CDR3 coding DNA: TGTGCCAGCAGCGTAGAGGGGGTGAGCGCCAACAATGAGCAGTTCTTC.

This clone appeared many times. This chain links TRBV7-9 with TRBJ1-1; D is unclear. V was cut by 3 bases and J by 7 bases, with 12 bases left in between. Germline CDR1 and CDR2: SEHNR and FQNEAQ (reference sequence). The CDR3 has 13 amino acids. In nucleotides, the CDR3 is TGTGCCAGCAGCTTTGTTACAGCGATTGAAGCTTTCTTT. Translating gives CASSFVTAIEAFF.

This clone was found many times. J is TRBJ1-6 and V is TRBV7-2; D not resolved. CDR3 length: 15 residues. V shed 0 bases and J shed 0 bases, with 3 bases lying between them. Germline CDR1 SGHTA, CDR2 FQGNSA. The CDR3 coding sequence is TGTGCCAGCAGCTTAGCGAGCTCCTATAATTCACCCCTCCACTTT. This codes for CASSLASSYNSPLHF.

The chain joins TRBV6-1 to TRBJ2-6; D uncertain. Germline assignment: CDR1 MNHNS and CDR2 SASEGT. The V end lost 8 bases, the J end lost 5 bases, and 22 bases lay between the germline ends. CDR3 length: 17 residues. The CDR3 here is CASAVYTLPARANVLTF. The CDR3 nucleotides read TGTGCCAGCGCAGTGTACACCCTTCCGGCGCGGGCCAACGTCCTGACTTTC.

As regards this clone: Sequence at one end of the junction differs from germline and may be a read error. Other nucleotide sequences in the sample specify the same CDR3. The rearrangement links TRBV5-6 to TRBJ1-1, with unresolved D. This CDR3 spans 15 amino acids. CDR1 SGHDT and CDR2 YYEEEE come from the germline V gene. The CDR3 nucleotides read TGTGCCAGCAGCCCTCCCATTTTCGTGAACACTGAGGCTTTCTTC. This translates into CASSPPIFVNTEAFF.

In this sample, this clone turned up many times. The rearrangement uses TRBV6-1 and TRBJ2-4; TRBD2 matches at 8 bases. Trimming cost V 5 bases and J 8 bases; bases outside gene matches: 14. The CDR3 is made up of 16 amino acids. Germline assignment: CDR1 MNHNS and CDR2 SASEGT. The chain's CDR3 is CASSLRGVASNDIQYF. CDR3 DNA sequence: TGTGCCAGCAGTTTGCGGGGGGTAGCGTCTAACGACATTCAGTACTTC.

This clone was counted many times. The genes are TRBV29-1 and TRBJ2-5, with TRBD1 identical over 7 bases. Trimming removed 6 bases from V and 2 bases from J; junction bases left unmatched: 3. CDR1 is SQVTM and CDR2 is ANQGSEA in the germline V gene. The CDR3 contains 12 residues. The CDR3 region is CSVTQGQETQYF. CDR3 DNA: TGCAGCGTGACACAGGGGCAAGAGACCCAGTACTTC.

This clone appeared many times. CDR3 sequence reads: CASNPGLSEGSTDTQYF. CDR3 DNA sequence: TGTGCCAGCAACCCAGGGCTGAGCGAGGGTAGCACAGATACGCAGTATTTT. The chain carries TRBV11-1 and TRBJ2-3, with D possibly being TRBD1 or TRBD2 (5 bases each). The CDR3 totals 17 residues. In germline, CDR1 is SGHAT, CDR2 FQDESV (reference sequence). Between the trimmed V and J ends, which lost 7 bases and 0 bases, there was a span of 20 bases.

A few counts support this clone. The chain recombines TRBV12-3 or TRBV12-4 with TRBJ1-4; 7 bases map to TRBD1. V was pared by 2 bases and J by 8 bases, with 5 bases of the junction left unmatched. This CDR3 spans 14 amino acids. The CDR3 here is CASSLRGRGEKLFF. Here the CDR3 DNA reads TGTGCCAGCAGTTTAAGGGGGCGCGGGGAAAAACTGTTTTTT.

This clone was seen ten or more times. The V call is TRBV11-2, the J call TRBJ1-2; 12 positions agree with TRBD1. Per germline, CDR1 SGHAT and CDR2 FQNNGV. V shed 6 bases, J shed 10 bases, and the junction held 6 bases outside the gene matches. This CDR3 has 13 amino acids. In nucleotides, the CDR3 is TGTGCCAGCAGATCCGGGACAGGGGGCGACTACACCTTC. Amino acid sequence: CASRSGTGGDYTF.

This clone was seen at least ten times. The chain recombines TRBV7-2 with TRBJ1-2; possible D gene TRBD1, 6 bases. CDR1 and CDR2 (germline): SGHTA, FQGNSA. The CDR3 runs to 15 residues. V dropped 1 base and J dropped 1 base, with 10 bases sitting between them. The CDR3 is CASSLVGGHNYGYTF. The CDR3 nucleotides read TGTGCCAGCAGCTTAGTCGGGGGCCATAACTATGGCTACACCTTC.

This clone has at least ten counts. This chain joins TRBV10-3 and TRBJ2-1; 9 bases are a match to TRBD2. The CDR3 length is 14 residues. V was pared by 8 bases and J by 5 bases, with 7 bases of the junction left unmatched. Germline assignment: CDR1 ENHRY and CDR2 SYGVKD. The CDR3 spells CAIGDSGRNNEQFF. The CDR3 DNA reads TGTGCCATCGGGGATAGCGGGAGAAACAATGAGCAGTTCTTC.

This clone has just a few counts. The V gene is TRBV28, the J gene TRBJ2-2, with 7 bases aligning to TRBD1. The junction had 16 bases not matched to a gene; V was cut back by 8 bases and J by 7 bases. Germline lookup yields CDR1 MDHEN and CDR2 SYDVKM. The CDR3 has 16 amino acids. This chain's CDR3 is CASGHHRGSYGGELFF. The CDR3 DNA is TGTGCCAGCGGACATCACAGGGGTTCCTACGGCGGGGAGCTGTTTTTT.